A few counts support the clone carrying this TCR beta chain. The sample belongs to a study of STAT5B mutations in CD4+ large granular lymphocyte leukemia. Sequencing used immunoSEQ multiplex PCR; TCRdb keeps in-frame clones, though not all of them. Among tens of thousands of clones listed, roughly nine tenths were seen once. V was trimmed by 7 bases and J by 2 bases, leaving 15 bases between them. The V gene's germline CDR1 is MNHNS and CDR2 SASEGT. The CDR3 length is 15 residues. V is TRBV6-1 and J is TRBJ1-3; no firm D call. The source is a human donor in good health. The sample was CD4+ T cells from blood buffy coats. The CDR3 region has the DNA TGTGCCAGCATCACGGCCCCTGGGACTGGAAACACCATATATTTT. It encodes CASITAPGTGNTIYF.